The clone carrying this TCR beta chain came up a few times. The antigen is undetermined. This specimen comes from a study of post-analysis software for immune sequencing data. Study-wide findings and caveats: F measure showed strong co-clustering of same-batch samples. There was significantly lower normalized Chao1 diversity in multiple sclerosis patients than in controls.

Each TCR beta cDNA library carried unique molecular identifiers. The T cell input of roughly 0.9 to 11 million gave roughly 0.5 million cDNA molecules. TCRdb processed the PCR reads anew with MiXCR; each CDR3 protein has one entry. The table lists more than 450,000 distinct CDR3 sequences, around a third of them singletons. The receptor was isolated from a girl under 18 with multiple sclerosis. Specimen: blood.

The CDR3 DNA reads TGCGCCAGCAGCAAACTAGCGGGGGAAGGCAATGAGCAGTTCTTC. Encoded protein: CASSKLAGEGNEQFF. The chain joins TRBV5-1 to TRBJ2-1; the match to TRBD2 covers 11 bases. This CDR3 region has 15 residues. After removal of 4 bases from V and 6 bases from J, the junction contained 6 bases not matched to a gene. The germline gives CDR1 SGHRS, CDR2 YFSETQ.